This TCR beta chain emerged from a study of cytomegalovirus exposure and HLA in healthy donors. Study-wide points: In a later analysis, most CMV-associated TCR beta chains appeared HLA-restricted. Later analysis identified around 15,000 TCR beta sequences associated with HLA alleles, using a false discovery rate threshold of 0.05. A later analysis showed that HLA-associated TCR beta chains had undergone more clonal expansion than equally common others. A later analysis reportedly found fewer N-insertions in an Asian-associated ancestry cluster than the roughly 670-donor mean.

A multiplex PCR was run with 60 Vbeta primers and 13 Jbeta primers. The data were produced by immunoSEQ multiplex PCR, yet TCRdb's version contains in-frame clones alone and is incomplete. The sample consists of fewer than 200,000 clones, just under 80% of them appearing once. CDR3 length: 14 amino acids. V lost 3 bases and J lost 0, with 9 bases in between. Germline CDR1 is SEHNR and CDR2 is FQNEAQ (reference sequence). This clone was recorded a few times. Antigen unknown. The sample comprised PBMCs. The receptor was derived from a female donor in good health and CMV-seronegative. J is TRBJ2-7 and V is TRBV7-9, with TRBD1 as a possible D gene (6 bases). Here the CDR3 DNA reads TGTGCCAGCAGCTTCAGGGGAGACTCCTACGAGCAGTACTTC. This encodes CASSFRGDSYEQYF.